This T cell receptor beta chain was observed in a study of T cell changes during pregnancy in multiple sclerosis. Data came from immunoSEQ multiplex PCR; TCRdb stores just in-frame clones and leaves some out. The sample contains roughly 99,000 clones, roughly nine tenths of which appear only once. The CDR3 has 15 residues. CDR1 and CDR2 (germline): MNHEY, SVGAGI. After removal of 7 bases from V and 6 bases from J, the junction contained 7 bases not matched to a gene. Sequences were derived from peripheral blood, sampled after pregnancy. The genes are TRBV6-5 and TRBJ2-1, with 12 bases identical to TRBD2. The clonotype comes from a female donor in good health, enrolled as a control in a pregnancy study. The CDR3 nucleotides read TGTGCCAGCACCACCGGACTAGCGGGATCCAATGAGCAGTTCTTC. It codes for CASTTGLAGSNEQFF.